The 10 T cell receptor beta chains below were found in one sample sequenced in a study of cytomegalovirus exposure and HLA in healthy donors. 60 Vbeta and 13 Jbeta primers were used in PCR. Sequencing used immunoSEQ multiplex PCR; TCRdb keeps in-frame clones, though not all of them. Counted here are some 150,000 clones, about 82% occurring once; the ten biggest clones make up less than 2%. The sample consisted of PBMCs. These receptors came from a female donor in good health and CMV-seropositive.

This clone was seen a single time. The CDR3 protein is CASSPRDRVHEQYF. In DNA, the CDR3 is TGTGCCAGCAGCCCTCGGGACAGGGTCCACGAGCAGTACTTC. V and J are TRBV7-6 and TRBJ2-5; 9 positions match TRBD1. The J call may be wrong; the DNA end is better matched by TRBJ2-7. The length of the CDR3 is 14 residues. Germline CDR1 and CDR2: SGHVS and FNYEAQ.

This clone was observed a single time. The chain has TRBV7-9 and TRBJ2-7; 10 nucleotides align to TRBD1. With 4 bases clipped from V and 3 bases from J, the junction kept 3 bases outside the gene matches. The CDR3 extends over 14 amino acids. The germline V gene has CDR1 SEHNR and CDR2 FQNEAQ (reference sequence). The CDR3 protein is CASSWGQGLYEQYF. The DNA of the CDR3 is TGTGCCAGCAGCTGGGGACAGGGGCTCTACGAGCAGTACTTC.

This chain links TRBV5-5 with TRBJ2-7; TRBD2 might be the D (5 bases). The germline gives CDR1 SGHKS, CDR2 YYEKEE (reference sequence). V lost 4 bases and J lost 5, with 22 bases in between. This CDR3 spans 16 amino acids. The CDR3 region is CASSPSISEDGNEQYF. The CDR3 DNA reads as TGTGCCAGCAGCCCCTCTATTAGCGAGGACGGAAACGAGCAGTACTTC.

The chain joins TRBV2 to TRBJ2-1; TRBD2 matches at 9 bases. CDR1 is SNHLY and CDR2 is FYNNEI in the germline V gene. This CDR3 spans 19 amino acids. J was trimmed by 5 bases and V by 2 bases; bases with no gene match: 16. As DNA, the CDR3 is TGTGCCAGCAGTGAAACCCTCGGGCGAAGTAGCGGGAGAAACAATGAGCAGTTCTTC. Encoded protein: CASSETLGRSSGRNNEQFF. The complete variable domain, with remaining parts taken from reference TRBV2 and TRBJ2-1, reads EPEVTQTPSHQVTQMGQEVILRCVPISNHLYFYWYRQILGQKVEFLVSFYNNEISEKSEIFDDQFSVERPDGSNFTLKIRSTKLEDSAMYFCASSETLGRSSGRNNEQFFGPGTRLTVL.

V is TRBV6-5 and J is TRBJ2-1, with 8 bases aligning to TRBD2. Looked up from germline, CDR1 is MNHEY and CDR2 is SVGAGI. This CDR3 has 13 residues. V gave up 4 bases and J gave up 8 bases; unmatched junction bases: 4. The CDR3 bases are TGTGCCAGCAGTTCGGGGGGGGAGGATGAGCAGTTCTTC. Its translation: CASSSGGEDEQFF.

The chain employs TRBV11-1 and TRBJ2-7; 7 bases match TRBD1. V shed 5 bases and J 2 bases; nucleotides not matched to a gene: 6. The CDR3 is made up of 14 amino acids. Per the germline V gene, CDR1 is SGHAT and CDR2 is FQDESV (reference sequence). The CDR3 loop is CASSRGQLTYEQYF. Here the CDR3 DNA reads TGTGCCAGCAGCCGGGGACAGCTGACCTACGAGCAGTACTTC.

V and J are TRBV6-5 and TRBJ2-7; D is possibly TRBD2 (5 bases). CDR1 MNHEY and CDR2 SVGAGI come from the germline V gene. The CDR3 runs to 15 residues. V lost 3 bases, J lost 4 bases, and 16 bases lay in between. The CDR3 reads CASSYQRGIWYEQYF. The CDR3 DNA reads TGTGCCAGCAGTTATCAACGGGGAATCTGGTACGAGCAGTACTTC.

The J gene is TRBJ2-2, the V gene TRBV18; 7 bases line up with TRBD2. The germline V gene encodes CDR1 KGHSH and CDR2 LQKENI. The CDR3 sequence is 17 residues long. With 6 bases clipped from V and 4 bases from J, the junction kept 14 bases outside the gene matches. The chain's CDR3 is CASSQGAGVGVTGELFF. CDR3 bases: TGTGCCAGCTCCCAGGGCGCGGGGGTCGGCGTCACCGGGGAGCTGTTTTTT. Supplemented by reference TRBV18 and TRBJ2-2, the full variable domain reads NAGVMQNPRHLVRRRGQEARLRCSPMKGHSHVYWYRQLPEEGLKFMVYLQKENIIDESGMPKERFSAEFPKEGPSILRIQQVVRGDSAAYFCASSQGAGVGVTGELFFGEGSRLTVL.

The chain combines TRBV30 with TRBJ1-6; D is perhaps TRBD1 (5 bases). V was trimmed by 1 base and J by 0 bases, leaving 7 bases between them. Germline V gives CDR1 GTSNPN, CDR2 SVGIG (reference sequence). The CDR3 has 15 amino acids. CDR3 in DNA: TGTGCCTGGAGTGGGGGGGGCTCCTATAATTCACCCCTCCACTTT. Translated, it gives CAWSGGGSYNSPLHF.

J is TRBJ2-5 and V is TRBV15, with D maybe TRBD1 (6 bases). Trimming stripped 1 base from V and 2 bases from J, with 11 bases between. Per the germline V gene, CDR1 is LNHNV and CDR2 is YYDKDF (reference sequence). The CDR3 spans 15 residues. The CDR3 protein is CATSRVVDRQETQYF. DNA for the CDR3: TGTGCCACCAGCAGAGTTGTTGACAGGCAAGAGACCCAGTACTTC.